The clone carrying this T cell receptor (beta chain) has more than one count but fewer than ten. The antigen remains undetermined. The sample is drawn from a study of T cell responses to AZD1222 COVID-19 vaccine. Study observations and caveats: Only after the peak T cell response were repertoires sampled. Clonal diversity was possibly underestimated, and white British individuals and females predominated among donors. Baseline serostatus was positive in only six AZD1222 recipients.

The CDR3 consists of 15 residues. CDR1 and CDR2 (germline): SGHRS, YFSETQ. Trimming stripped 1 base from V and 8 bases from J, with 15 bases between. Some clones are missing from TCRdb's copy, which holds only in-frame ones; the method was immunoSEQ multiplex PCR. Among fewer than 120,000 clones, roughly 87% were seen once, and the ten largest hold approximately 3.5%. Source: peripheral blood, taken on day 0 of AZD1222 vaccination. The chain carries TRBV5-1 and TRBJ1-4, with D hard to call. This sequence originates from an adult in good health. The CDR3 DNA reads TGCGCCAGCAGCTTGACAAGTCATCGGGGAGAAAAACTGTTTTTT. As protein: CASSLTSHRGEKLFF.